This entry features one TCR beta chain sequence. The data belong to a study of sequential checkpoint blockade in melanoma. Assay used: immunoSEQ multiplex PCR; TCRdb lists only in-frame clones, some missing. The sample carries some 10,000 clones, about 81% recorded once. The treatment here: randomized to nivolumab then ipilimumab (arm A) or the reverse (arm B). Sorted cells were live CD3+CD8+, lacking CD19 and CD56, from PBMCs. The CDR3 has 17 residues. J was trimmed by 5 bases and V by 4 bases; bases with no gene match: 16. The germline CDR1 and CDR2 sequences are MGHDK and SYGVNS. V and J are TRBV25-1 and TRBJ2-5; the match to TRBD1 covers 7 bases. The sample consisted of CD8+ T cells sorted from blood (inferred from file names), taken from a patient given nivolumab and ipilimumab in sequence. This receptor was taken from a human donor with melanoma. The chain's CDR3 is CASSGTTSRGPGETQYF. The CDR3 nucleotides read TGTGCCAGCAGTGGCACTACGTCGAGGGGGCCCGGGGAGACCCAGTACTTC.